The following is a T cell receptor beta chain sequence with its context. The CDR3 is 14 amino acids. Trimming cost V 2 bases and J 9 bases; bases outside gene matches: 5. Germline assignment: CDR1 SGHVS and CDR2 FQNEAQ. These data belong to a study of OX40 agonist ivuxolimab in advanced cancers. Sequencing was performed with immunoSEQ multiplex PCR; in TCRdb, only in-frame clones are kept and a portion is missing. Of about 61,000 clones listed, 86% are singletons. This specimen was CD4+ or CD8+ T cells sorted from blood, taken in a trial of the OX40 agonist ivuxolimab. The receptor's source is an adult with an advanced solid tumor such as melanoma, head and neck, liver or kidney cancer. The chain recombines TRBV7-8 with TRBJ2-1; 9 nucleotides line up with TRBD1. In nucleotides, the CDR3 is TGTGCCAGCAGCTTACGACAGGGGGTGCCTGAGCAGTTCTTC. Its translation: CASSLRQGVPEQFF. The full variable domain, in which reference TRBV7-8 and TRBJ2-1 provide the parts outside the CDR3, is GAGVSQSPRYKVAKRGQDVALRCDPISGHVSLFWYQQALGQGPEFLTYFQNEAQLDKSGLPSDRFFAERPEGSVSTLKIQRTQQEDSAVYLCASSLRQGVPEQFFGPGTRLTVL.